The 29 T cell receptor beta chains presented below share a single source sample, sequenced in a study of blood T cells in healthy people across ages. It was with a sample-barcoded 5' primer and a J-beta primer mix that a second PCR of about 6 to 12 cycles was run. TCRdb analysed the 5' RACE reads with MiXCR anew, one entry per CDR3 protein. There are about 930,000 distinct CDR3 sequences in the sample; roughly 29% occur only once, and 9.5% to 13% lies in the top ten. The same data also went into a second study, on T cells of mothers and their children.

The sample comprised blood. All receptors derive from a middle-aged woman in good health.

The chain combines TRBV28 with TRBJ2-6; unclear D gene. The germline V gene encodes CDR1 MDHEN and CDR2 SYDVKM. CDR3 size: 15 residues. Trimming pared 6 bases from V and 0 bases from J, leaving 9 bases between. The CDR3 DNA sequence: TGTGCCAGCAGCTTCAGGAACTCTGGGGCCAACGTCCTGACTTTC. It specifies CASSFRNSGANVLTF.

In the case of this clonotype: This sequence may be a read error, since a much larger clone differs from it by one base. The chain is built from TRBV20-1 and TRBJ2-1; 10 bases agree with TRBD1. The CDR3 covers 15 residues. CDR1 is DFQATT, CDR2 SNEGSKA, per germline (reference sequence). The CDR3 coding sequence is TGCAGTGCCCGGGGGGGACAGGGGTCGGTGAATGAGGAGTTCTTC. This encodes CSARGGQGSVNEEFF.

Worth noting for this clonotype: A junction boundary mismatches the germline segment, possibly from a read error. The chain joins TRBV28 to TRBJ1-2; unclear D gene. The CDR3 is made up of 16 amino acids. Germline V gene data show CDR1 as MDHEN and CDR2 as SYDVKM. The CDR3 DNA reads TGTGCCAGCGGTTTAACTTGGTCCGGGGCTAACTATGGCTACACCTTC. The encoded protein is CASGLTWSGANYGYTF.

Ten or more counts support this clonotype. The J gene is TRBJ2-5, the V gene TRBV28, with a possible D match to TRBD2 (5 bases). The CDR3 contains 11 residues. V lost 8 bases and J lost 8, with 12 bases in between. Germline V gene sequence: CDR1 MDHEN, CDR2 SYDVKM. The CDR3 loop reads CASAVRETQYF. For the CDR3, the DNA is TGTGCCAGCGCCGTGAGGGAAACCCAGTACTTC.

Worth noting for this clonotype: A read error may produce the germline difference seen at one junction end. The chain links TRBV5-1 to TRBJ2-3; 10 nucleotides align to TRBD2. CDR3 length: 17 amino acids. The V gene's germline CDR1 is SGHRS and CDR2 YFSETQ. The CDR3 loop is CTSSPLASGGAGDTQYF. As DNA, the CDR3 is TGCACCAGCAGCCCTCTGGCCAGCGGGGGGGCGGGAGATACGCAGTATTTT. The full variable domain, rest sourced from reference TRBV5-1 and TRBJ2-3, is KAGVTQTPRYLIKTRGQQVTLSCSPISGHRSVSWYQQTPGQGLQFLFEYFSETQRNKGNFPGRFSGRQFSNSRSEMNVSTLELGDSALYLCTSSPLASGGAGDTQYFGPGTRLTVL.

This clonotype turned up a few times. CDR3 in DNA: TGTGCCAGCAGCTCTACTACGTACTACAATGAGCAGTTCTTC. Its protein product is CASSSTTYYNEQFF. J is TRBJ2-1 and V is TRBV7-6, with D uncertain. Germline V lookup: CDR1 SGHVS, CDR2 FNYEAQ. There are 14 residues in the CDR3. The V gene lost 4 bases and the J gene lost 3 bases, with 10 bases spanning the gap.

About this clonotype itself: The germline gene is not matched at one end of the junction; a read error may be the cause. The V call is TRBV6-4, the J call TRBJ2-5; 12 bases map to TRBD1. Germline V gene sequence: CDR1 MRHNA, CDR2 SNTAGT. CDR3 length: 15 residues. The CDR3, as DNA: TGTGCCGGCAGTGACGGGACAGGGGGCACAGATACGCAGTACTTC. Amino acids: CAGSDGTGGTDTQYF.

This rearrangement joins TRBV20-1 to TRBJ2-3, with 10 bases matching TRBD2. In germline, CDR1 is DFQATT, CDR2 SNEGSKA (reference sequence). There are 17 residues in the CDR3. The CDR3 DNA reads as TGCAGCCTCGTGTGGGTTGCCGGGACTAGCGGCACAGATACGCAGTATTTT. It translates to CSLVWVAGTSGTDTQYF.

DNA of the CDR3: TGTGCCAGCTCTACGGGCCTCTCTGGGGCCAACGTCCTGACTTTC. This codes for CASSTGLSGANVLTF. The chain combines TRBV27 with TRBJ2-6, with D unclear. CDR1 MNHEY and CDR2 SMNVEV come from the germline V gene (reference sequence). V was pared by 8 bases and J by 0 bases, with 11 bases between. The CDR3 is 15 amino acids.

This clonotype occurred many times. This chain joins TRBV27 and TRBJ1-2; 10 nucleotides align to TRBD1. J was trimmed by 7 bases and V by 6 bases; bases with no gene match: 5. This CDR3 comprises 13 residues. Germline CDR1 is MNHEY and CDR2 is SMNVEV (reference sequence). Written as DNA, the CDR3 is TGTGCCAGCAGAGACAGGGGGCGAGGTGGCTACACCTTC. Amino acid sequence: CASRDRGRGGYTF.

This clonotype was recorded at least ten times. The chain carries TRBV12-3 or TRBV12-4 and TRBJ2-7; no definite D call. This CDR3 has 14 residues. Trimming stripped 4 bases from V and 1 base from J, with 11 bases between. The CDR3 bases are TGTGCCAGCAGTTCACAGTGGGGATCCTACGAGCAGTACTTC. Residues: CASSSQWGSYEQYF.

V is TRBV7-2 and J is TRBJ2-3, with D tentatively TRBD1 (5 bases). CDR3 length: 12 residues. Trimming removed 5 bases from V and 6 bases from J, with 9 bases in between. Germline assignment: CDR1 SGHTA and CDR2 FQGNSA. The CDR3 protein is CASSRHRDTQYF. In DNA, the CDR3 is TGTGCCAGCAGCCGCCACAGGGATACGCAGTATTTT.

The chain joins TRBV20-1 to TRBJ1-1, with D unclear. This CDR3 has 13 amino acids. V was shortened by 3 bases and J by 5 bases, with 13 bases between the two germline ends. Germline lookup yields CDR1 DFQATT and CDR2 SNEGSKA (reference sequence). The CDR3 nucleotides read TGCAGTGCTAGGCGGCAGGAGAGGACTGAAGCTTTCTTT. Encoded protein: CSARRQERTEAFF.

The genes are TRBV12-3 or TRBV12-4 and TRBJ2-5, with 9 bases identical to TRBD1. Trimming at V came to 7 bases and at J to 6 bases, leaving 6 bases not matched to a gene. The CDR3 sequence is 13 residues long. CDR3 nucleotides: TGTGCCAGCACTCCTTACAGGGGGCAGACCCAGTACTTC. It codes for CASTPYRGQTQYF.

Points on this clonotype: It may be a read error: a sequence one base away is much more abundant. V is TRBV20-1 and J is TRBJ1-2, with unresolved D. V shed 6 bases and J shed 7 bases, with 12 bases lying between them. Germline lookup yields CDR1 DFQATT and CDR2 SNEGSKA (reference sequence). CDR3 length equals 11 residues. The CDR3 region is CSAPAVCGYTF. The CDR3 region has the DNA TGCAGTGCCCCAGCCGTCTGTGGCTACACCTTC.

Ten or more counts support this clonotype. The rearrangement uses TRBV6-2 or TRBV6-3 and TRBJ2-1, with 10 nucleotides matching TRBD2. Germline CDR1 is MNHEY and CDR2 is SVGEGT. The V gene end was trimmed by 3 bases and the J gene end by 7 bases; junction bases not matched to a gene: 15. The CDR3 runs to 18 residues. CDR3: CASSYFVGGLAAHNEQFF. CDR3 in DNA: TGTGCCAGCAGTTATTTCGTCGGCGGACTAGCGGCGCATAATGAGCAGTTCTTC.

The sample holds many counts of this clonotype. J is TRBJ2-7 and V is TRBV5-1; D gene ambiguous. The CDR3 consists of 14 residues. Deletions cut 0 bases from V and 1 base from J, with 8 bases between. Germline CDR1 and CDR2: SGHRS and YFSETQ. The CDR3 spells CASSLDSISYEQYF. The CDR3 DNA is TGCGCCAGCAGCTTGGATTCCATTTCCTACGAGCAGTACTTC.

This clonotype was detected a few times. The chain recombines TRBV29-1 with TRBJ1-2; unclear D gene. Trimming left V 0 bases short and J 4 bases short, with 9 bases between. Germline V gene data show CDR1 as SQVTM and CDR2 as ANQGSEA. CDR3 length equals 13 residues. This chain's CDR3 is CSVEDGRSYGYTF. Written as DNA, the CDR3 is TGCAGCGTTGAAGATGGACGGAGCTATGGCTACACCTTC.

This clonotype has more than one count but fewer than ten. The V call is TRBV3-1, the J call TRBJ2-3, with 8 bases that match TRBD1. This CDR3 is 15 amino acids long. Per the germline V gene, CDR1 is LGHDT and CDR2 is YNNKEL (reference sequence). The V segment lost 3 bases and the J segment 3 bases; nucleotides outside the gene matches: 5. The DNA of the CDR3 is TGTGCCAGCAGCCAGACAGGGGTTAGAACAGATACGCAGTATTTT. This translates into CASSQTGVRTDTQYF.

For this clonotype: A read error may be the cause here, since a much bigger clone is one base away. The J gene is TRBJ2-1, the V gene TRBV6-6; the D is unclear. V was clipped by 10 bases and J by 6 bases, with 13 bases between them. This CDR3 is built from 12 residues. From germline, CDR1 is MNHNY and CDR2 SVGAGI (reference sequence). The CDR3 region is CATTYSVNEQFF. CDR3 DNA sequence: TGTGCCACCACCTACAGCGTCAATGAGCAGTTCTTC.

This clonotype was detected many times. The chain combines TRBV10-3 with TRBJ2-7; a possible D gene is TRBD1 (5 bases). The length of the CDR3 is 15 residues. The V end was cut by 2 bases, the J end by 3 bases, with 14 bases between. Germline V lookup: CDR1 ENHRY, CDR2 SYGVKD. DNA of the CDR3: TGTGCCATCAGTGAGCCTCAGGGCATCATCTACGAGCAGTACTTC. Its translation is CAISEPQGIIYEQYF.

This clonotype has just a few counts. J is TRBJ1-2 and V is TRBV6-1; D uncertain. CDR3 length: 14 residues. V was clipped by 0 bases and J by 3 bases, with 8 bases between them. From germline, CDR1 is MNHNS and CDR2 SASEGT. For the CDR3, the DNA is TGTGCCAGCAGTGAAGCGTCACCAGACTATGGCTACACCTTC. Its translation is CASSEASPDYGYTF.

The CDR3 is CSANDPGGSYNEQFF. In DNA form, the CDR3 reads TGCAGTGCTAATGACCCCGGGGGCTCCTACAATGAGCAGTTCTTC. The chain carries TRBV20-1 and TRBJ2-1, with a tentative D call TRBD2 (6 bases). This CDR3 is 15 amino acids long. Germline V lookup: CDR1 DFQATT, CDR2 SNEGSKA (reference sequence). Deletions cut 4 bases from V and 0 bases from J, with 13 bases between.

A single count supports this clonotype. The rearrangement links TRBV20-1 to TRBJ2-7; 7 nucleotides agree with TRBD1. After removal of 6 bases from V and 5 bases from J, the junction contained 16 bases not matched to a gene. CDR3 length equals 15 residues. Germline CDR1 DFQATT, CDR2 SNEGSKA (reference sequence). The DNA of the CDR3 is TGCAGTGCCGGCAGCTCCGGGACAGAGATTAACGAGCAGTACTTC. Amino acid sequence: CSAGSSGTEINEQYF.

This clonotype was seen a single time. V usage is TRBV2 and J usage is TRBJ2-2, with TRBD1 matching 8 bases. Germline V gene lookup returns CDR1 SNHLY and CDR2 FYNNEI. The CDR3 totals 15 residues. The V gene end was trimmed by 5 bases and the J gene end by 0 bases; junction bases not matched to a gene: 2. CDR3 sequence: CASSSGQANTGELFF. The CDR3 DNA reads TGTGCCAGCAGTTCGGGACAGGCGAACACCGGGGAGCTGTTTTTT. Looking up the rest from reference TRBV2 and TRBJ2-2 gives the full variable domain: EPEVTQTPSHQVTQMGQEVILRCVPISNHLYFYWYRQILGQKVEFLVSFYNNEISEKSEIFDDQFSVERPDGSNFTLKIRSTKLEDSAMYFCASSSGQANTGELFFGEGSRLTVL.

This clonotype came up many times. DNA of the CDR3: TGCAGCGTTGCGATAACAGGGGGCACTGAAGCTTTCTTT. Translated, it gives CSVAITGGTEAFF. The chain has TRBV29-1 and TRBJ1-1, with TRBD1 identical over 8 bases. Germline V CDR1 and CDR2: SQVTM, ANQGSEA. This CDR3 has 13 residues. The J segment lost 4 bases and the V segment lost 4 bases, leaving 5 bases of the junction unmatched.

The chain employs TRBV5-1 and TRBJ2-7; 12 bases map to TRBD2. The J call could be wrong; TRBJ2-1 is a better fit for the DNA end. The length of the CDR3 is 16 residues. Germline CDR1 and CDR2: SGHRS and YFSETQ. CDR3 amino acids: CASSLERLAGESEQFF. In nucleotides, the CDR3 is TGCGCCAGCAGCCTGGAAAGACTAGCGGGAGAAAGTGAGCAGTTCTTC.

This clonotype was recorded at least ten times. The chain has TRBV3-1 and TRBJ2-5; D ambiguous. This CDR3 has 14 residues. V lost 4 bases and J 7 bases, leaving 16 bases between the germline ends. Germline V gene sequence: CDR1 LGHDT, CDR2 YNNKEL (reference sequence). In nucleotides, the CDR3 is TGTGCCAGCAGCCGATCGGACGGCTTCACGACCCAGTACTTC. It is translated as CASSRSDGFTTQYF.

This chain connects TRBV6-2 or TRBV6-3 to TRBJ2-3; 8 bases align to TRBD2. The CDR3 is 17 residues long. The germline V gene has CDR1 MNHEY and CDR2 SVGEGT. V lost 0 bases, J lost 5 bases, and 10 bases stayed unmatched. CDR3 in DNA: TGTGCCAGCAGTTACTCGAGGGGCGGGGGGCGTGTAGATACGCAGTATTTT. Protein: CASSYSRGGGRVDTQYF.